This entry lists 28 T cell receptor beta chains sequenced from one sample in a study of molecular identifiers for immune sequencing clone quantification. TCRdb re-called the PCR reads with MiXCR, one entry per CDR3 protein. The sample yields under 350,000 distinct CDR3 sequences, roughly a quarter seen once. The sequenced sample consisted of naive CD8+ T cells from blood, with Jurkat cell RNA spiked in. The subset denotes: FACS-sorted CD8+CD4-CCR7+CD45RA+ naive T cells. The receptor source for this set is a human donor in good health. Some libraries in this study had Jurkat cell RNA spiked in.

This clonotype occurred many times. V is TRBV5-6 and J is TRBJ2-3; D is unclear. The V end lost 0 bases, the J end lost 2 bases, and 10 bases lay between the germline ends. This CDR3 has 15 residues. Germline V gene lookup returns CDR1 SGHDT and CDR2 YYEEEE. As DNA, the CDR3 is TGTGCCAGCAGCTTGGCCGGGTTGGCCACAGATACGCAGTATTTT. Amino acids: CASSLAGLATDTQYF.

This clonotype showed up many times. The gene calls are TRBV5-4 and TRBJ2-3; 10 positions match TRBD2. Germline CDR1 is SGHNT and CDR2 is YYREEE (reference sequence). Losses at the gene ends were 4 bases for V and 2 bases for J; bases not matched to a gene: 7. The CDR3 totals 16 residues. CDR3 amino acids: CASSPASGGHTDTQYF. The CDR3 bases are TGTGCCAGCAGCCCAGCTAGCGGGGGACACACAGATACGCAGTATTTT.

This clonotype has only one observation. A much larger clone lies a single base off, so this may be a read error. V gene TRBV29-1 combines with J gene TRBJ2-3; D might be TRBD1 (5 bases). Trimming took 4 bases from V and 2 from J, leaving 13 bases between them. The CDR3 has 14 residues. Germline values: CDR1 SQVTM, CDR2 ANQGSEA. In DNA, the CDR3 is TGCAGCGTTGCCCAGGGCGCTAACACAGATACGCAGTATTTT. It codes for CSVAQGANTDTQYF.

This clonotype was found many times. The chain recombines TRBV9 with TRBJ1-4; tentatively, D is TRBD1 (5 bases). CDR1 is SGDLS, CDR2 YYNGEE, per germline. The CDR3 sequence is 17 residues long. Trimming removed 3 bases at V and 2 bases at J, with 17 bases between. As DNA, the CDR3 is TGTGCCAGCAGCGCCGACAGCGTAGGGGCTACTAATGAAAAACTGTTTTTT. Translating gives CASSADSVGATNEKLFF.

About this clonotype itself: The junction and the germline gene differ at one end; a read error may be behind it. The chain links TRBV4-1 to TRBJ1-5, with D maybe TRBD1 (6 bases). Germline CDR1 and CDR2: MGHRA and YSYEKL. This CDR3 has 15 amino acids. The DNA for the CDR3 is TGCGCCAGCAGCCAGTACACAGGGCGCAATCCGCCCCCGCATTTT. Amino acid sequence: CASSQYTGRNPPPHF.

The chain links TRBV7-9 to TRBJ1-2; D uncertain. Between the trimmed V and J ends, which lost 1 base and 0 bases, there was a span of 9 bases. Germline CDR1 and CDR2: SEHNR and FQNEAQ (reference sequence). This CDR3 comprises 15 residues. The CDR3 nucleotides read TGTGCCAGCAGCTTAGGCGGCAGCCCTAACTATGGCTACACCTTC. This codes for CASSLGGSPNYGYTF.

This clonotype was counted between two and nine times. CDR3 DNA sequence: TGCGCCAGCAGCCAAGGACTACCAACAGGACTGTACAATGAGCAGTTCTTC. Its translation is CASSQGLPTGLYNEQFF. This sequence joins TRBV4-1 and TRBJ2-1, with D perhaps assigned TRBD1 or TRBD2 (5 bases each). CDR3 length: 17 amino acids. The V and J ends lost 1 base and 4 bases respectively, with 17 bases between them. Germline V lookup: CDR1 MGHRA, CDR2 YSYEKL.

In its sample, this clonotype was seen many times. V usage is TRBV12-3 or TRBV12-4 and J usage is TRBJ1-2; 7 bases match TRBD1. The CDR3 runs 15 residues. J was trimmed by 7 bases and V by 5 bases; bases with no gene match: 13. This CDR3 reads CASSPTSPDRVGYTF. As DNA, the CDR3 is TGTGCCAGCAGTCCTACCTCTCCTGACAGGGTTGGCTACACCTTC.

The chain joins TRBV6-2 or TRBV6-3 to TRBJ2-3, with D possibly being TRBD1 (5 bases). Germline-derived CDR1 and CDR2 are MNHEY and SVGEGT. The CDR3 loop spans 14 amino acids. Trimming left V 9 bases short and J 6 bases short, with 19 bases between. CDR3 residues: CASALGWGSDTQYF. In DNA form, the CDR3 reads TGTGCCAGTGCCCTCGGGTGGGGCTCGGATACGCAGTATTTT.

The V call is TRBV6-1, the J call TRBJ1-5; no clear D. Trimming removed 3 bases at V and 7 bases at J, with 13 bases between. In germline, CDR1 is MNHNS, CDR2 SASEGT. CDR3 length: 14 residues. The CDR3 region has the DNA TGTGCCAGCAGTGAGAACTCACCCCACCAGCCCCAGCATTTT. This sequence encodes CASSENSPHQPQHF.

Worth noting for this clonotype: The CDR3 does not end in the conserved phenylalanine or tryptophan, so this is likely a read error. The chain uses TRBV5-3 and TRBJ2-7; tentative D call: TRBD2 (5 bases). TRBV5-3 is an open reading frame, and its role is uncertain. The CDR3 extends over 13 amino acids. The CDR3 spells CASSFNGGNEQYL. In nucleotides, the CDR3 is TGTGCCAGCAGCTTTAACGGAGGCAACGAGCAGTACCTC.

V is TRBV27 and J is TRBJ1-1; D is ambiguous. This CDR3 contains 15 residues. Germline V lookup: CDR1 MNHEY, CDR2 SMNVEV (reference sequence). V was clipped by 0 bases and J by 1 base, with 9 bases between them. Here the CDR3 DNA reads TGTGCCAGCAGTTTATCAATGGTCGCGAACACTGAAGCTTTCTTT. Translating gives CASSLSMVANTEAFF.

The rearrangement links TRBV28 to TRBJ2-1; 14 bases match TRBD2. This CDR3 is 16 amino acids long. V trimming: 3 bases; J trimming: 8 bases; junction bases outside the gene matches: 6. CDR1 MDHEN and CDR2 SYDVKM come from the germline V gene. The CDR3 reads CASSFQTSGRVDEQFF. CDR3 in DNA: TGTGCCAGCAGTTTTCAGACTAGCGGGAGGGTGGATGAGCAGTTCTTC.

Points on this clonotype: A much larger clone is a single base away; this may be a read error. The V call is TRBV4-2, the J call TRBJ2-7; D remains unclear. The germline V gene has CDR1 LGHNA and CDR2 YNFKEQ. This CDR3 has 14 residues. V was cut by 2 bases and J by 2 bases, with 10 bases left in between. CDR3 sequence (DNA): TGTGCCAGCAGCCAAAGACTGGGCACCTACGAGCAGTACTTC. Amino acids: CASSQRLGTYEQYF.

This clonotype was seen ten or more times. Sequence at one end of the junction differs from germline and may be a read error. This chain joins TRBV4-3 and TRBJ1-1; 7 bases match TRBD1. This CDR3 has 13 amino acids. Germline V gene sequence: CDR1 LGHNA, CDR2 YSLEER. For the CDR3, the DNA is TGTGCCAGCAGCCAAACAGGGGTCACTGAAGCTTTCTTT. Its protein product is CASSQTGVTEAFF.

At least ten counts were recorded for this clonotype. This chain uses TRBV29-1 with TRBJ1-1; no clear D gene. CDR1 is SQVTM, CDR2 ANQGSEA, per germline. The CDR3 is made up of 13 amino acids. V dropped 5 bases and J dropped 6 bases, with 16 bases sitting between them. The CDR3 nucleotides read TGCAGCGTTCGGGTCAGACCACGGGCTGAAGCTTTCTTT. Its translation is CSVRVRPRAEAFF.

This clonotype occurred many times. The genes are TRBV28 and TRBJ1-4, with D uncertain. Germline V CDR1 and CDR2: MDHEN, SYDVKM. The germline V and J ends were trimmed by 3 bases and 5 bases, with 19 bases remaining between them. The CDR3 sequence is 17 residues long. The CDR3 spells CASSLMGAGPNNEKLFF. In nucleotides, the CDR3 is TGTGCCAGCAGTTTGATGGGAGCTGGTCCAAACAATGAAAAACTGTTTTTT.

For this clonotype: One base away lies a much larger clone, so this may be a sequencing read error. The chain couples TRBV7-9 to TRBJ2-1; perhaps D is TRBD1 or TRBD2 (5 bases each). Germline CDR1 SEHNR, CDR2 FQNEAQ (reference sequence). V was clipped by 1 base and J by 0 bases, with 10 bases between them. This CDR3 is built from 16 residues. As DNA, the CDR3 is TGTGCCAGCAGCTTAGGAGGGGCGCGCTCCTACAATGAGCAGTTCTTC. Protein: CASSLGGARSYNEQFF.

As to this clonotype: This sequence may be a read error, since a much larger clone differs from it by one base. The V gene is TRBV28, the J gene TRBJ2-1, with D perhaps assigned TRBD1 or TRBD2 (6 bases each). Trimming pared 11 bases from V and 8 bases from J, leaving 19 bases between. CDR1 MDHEN and CDR2 SYDVKM come from the germline V gene. The CDR3 is 13 amino acids. The CDR3: CARTLGGSYEQFF. CDR3 in DNA: TGTGCCCGCACTTTGGGGGGCAGTTATGAGCAGTTCTTC.

In regard to this clonotype: Compared with germline, one end of the junction differs, possibly owing to a read error. The V gene is TRBV27, the J gene TRBJ1-1; D uncertain. Per the germline V gene, CDR1 is MNHEY and CDR2 is SMNVEV (reference sequence). This CDR3 is built from 12 residues. The DNA of the CDR3 is TGTTCCAGCAGTTTTGCGTCATCTGAAGCTTTCTTT. Translation: CSSSFASSEAFF.

The rearrangement links TRBV28 to TRBJ2-1, with D possibly TRBD2 on 5 matching bases. Germline V gives CDR1 MDHEN, CDR2 SYDVKM. This CDR3 has 15 residues. V lost 5 bases, J lost 5 bases, and 16 bases lay in between. CDR3: CASSTIASPDNEQFF. DNA of the CDR3: TGTGCCAGCAGTACGATAGCGTCACCCGACAATGAGCAGTTCTTC.

This clonotype was seen repeatedly, ten times or more. The chain uses TRBV5-4 and TRBJ2-7; 7 positions agree with TRBD2. With V trimmed by 5 bases and J by 7 bases, 15 bases remained unmatched. CDR3 size: 15 residues. CDR1 is SGHNT and CDR2 is YYREEE in the germline V gene (reference sequence). CDR3 protein: CASSLLGGGPLEQYF. CDR3 DNA sequence: TGTGCCAGCAGTCTCCTTGGGGGGGGACCCCTGGAGCAGTACTTC.

A few counts support this clonotype. The chain joins TRBV11-2 to TRBJ2-7; D unresolved. The length of the CDR3 is 13 residues. With 1 base removed from V and 3 bases from J, the gap between germline ends came to 7 bases. The germline V gene encodes CDR1 SGHAT and CDR2 FQNNGV. CDR3 bases: TGTGCCAGCAGCTTAGTTGGCTACTACGAGCAGTACTTC. It specifies CASSLVGYYEQYF.

The chain combines TRBV5-6 with TRBJ2-1; D might be TRBD1 (6 bases). The CDR3 runs to 16 residues. V lost 3 bases to trimming and J lost 8 bases, with 21 bases between them. Germline lookup yields CDR1 SGHDT and CDR2 YYEEEE. The CDR3, as DNA: TGTGCCAGCAGCTCCTCCGGACAGAGTAGTTCCCATGAGCAGTTCTTC. Its translation: CASSSSGQSSSHEQFF.

Many counts were recorded for this clonotype. The V gene is TRBV4-3, the J gene TRBJ1-2; D gene ambiguous. Germline values: CDR1 LGHNA, CDR2 YSLEER. The CDR3 has 13 residues. The V gene lost 2 bases and the J gene lost 5 bases, with 9 bases spanning the gap. CDR3 loop: CASSQTTSYGYTF. CDR3 in DNA: TGCGCCAGCAGCCAAACCACTTCATATGGCTACACCTTC.

The CDR3 DNA reads as TGCGCCAGCAGCCAAGGATGGCCGGCGGGGGCAAGCACAGATACGCAGTATTTT. Encoded protein: CASSQGWPAGASTDTQYF. This chain uses TRBV4-1 with TRBJ2-3; D perhaps matches TRBD2 (7 bases). The CDR3 is 18 amino acids. Germline V gene sequence: CDR1 MGHRA, CDR2 YSYEKL. V was clipped by 1 base and J by 0 bases, with 17 bases between them.

This clonotype was counted between two and nine times. The chain combines TRBV6-1 with TRBJ2-7; a possible D gene is TRBD2 (5 bases). Per germline, CDR1 MNHNS and CDR2 SASEGT. The germline V and J ends were trimmed by 8 bases and 6 bases, with 17 bases remaining between them. This CDR3 region has 13 residues. CDR3 region: CASETGNMGEQYF. The CDR3 DNA sequence: TGTGCCAGCGAAACGGGGAATATGGGCGAGCAGTACTTC.

This clonotype was seen a single time. The CDR3 is CASSQVYPAAGLEYF. CDR3 DNA: TGCGCCAGCAGCCAAGTATATCCGGCAGCGGGGCTGGAGTACTTC. V and J are TRBV4-3 and TRBJ2-7; 7 nucleotides line up with TRBD2. There are 15 residues in the CDR3. CDR1 and CDR2 (germline): LGHNA, YSLEER. The V gene end was trimmed by 1 base and the J gene end by 11 bases; junction bases not matched to a gene: 14.